This record looks at one TCR beta chain sequence and its context. These data come from a study of blood T cell repertoires in COVID-19. Study background: The study drew acute and convalescent COVID-19 samples from the United States, Italy and Spain. Nucleic acid was either cDNA or gDNA, and it came from T cells, B-cell-depleted T cells, or PBMCs.

Original data processing: Using reference gene primer amplification, nucleated cell counts were estimated. The data were produced by immunoSEQ multiplex PCR, yet TCRdb's version contains in-frame clones alone and is incomplete. V, J and clone size are taken as reported in that table, and D and trimming were inferred from the DNA itself. The sample has approximately 250,000 clones, about 83% seen once; the top ten hold 5.5%. Per the germline V gene, CDR1 is SQVTM and CDR2 is ANQGSEA. This CDR3 region has 13 residues. V lost 4 bases, J lost 5 bases, and 5 bases stayed unmatched. The chain employs TRBV29-1 and TRBJ1-1; 9 positions agree with TRBD1. Sequenced material: peripheral blood. The clonotype was recovered from a human donor in a cohort sampled during active COVID-19. The CDR3 is CSVAGQGLTEAFF. CDR3 sequence (DNA): TGCAGCGTTGCTGGACAGGGGTTAACTGAAGCTTTCTTT.